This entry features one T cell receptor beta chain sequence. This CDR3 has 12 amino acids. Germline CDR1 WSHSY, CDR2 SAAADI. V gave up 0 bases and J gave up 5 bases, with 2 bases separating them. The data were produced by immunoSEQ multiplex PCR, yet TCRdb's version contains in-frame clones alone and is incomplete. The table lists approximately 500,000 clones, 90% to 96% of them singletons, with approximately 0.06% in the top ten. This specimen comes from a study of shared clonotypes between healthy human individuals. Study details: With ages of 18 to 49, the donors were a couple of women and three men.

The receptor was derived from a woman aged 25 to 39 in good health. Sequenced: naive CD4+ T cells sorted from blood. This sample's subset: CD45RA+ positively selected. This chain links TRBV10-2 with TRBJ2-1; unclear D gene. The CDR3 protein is CASSESHNEQFF. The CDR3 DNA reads TGCGCCAGCAGTGAGTCGCACAATGAGCAGTTCTTC.